This T cell receptor (beta chain) originates from a study of long-term antiretroviral therapy in people with HIV (dated 2022 in TCRdb). Turning to the overall study: The earliest samples were collected roughly a decade before the 2015 WHO recommendation for immediate ART, at a time when ART was usually postponed until CD4 counts fell. No cross-contamination during QIAcube processing was shown when test extractions of a monoclonal T-cell line were performed alongside fewer than 40 polyclonal samples. Eleven of the 30 participants with HIV were female. This retrospective serial study examined whether starting ART and sustained HIV suppression were associated with changes in the composition and diversity of the TRB repertoire in peripheral blood. The cohort contributed 150 to 200 cryopreserved PBMC samples from a few dozen adults with confirmed HIV infection, collected serially over a mean of approximately 6 years (range 1-12).

Points on this clone: What antigen it recognizes has not been identified. Base quality data are lacking; no much larger clone is found one base away.

Participants were included only if at least one PBMC sample before ART initiation and at least two post-ART samples were available. Treatment was received in the United States of America by all participants with HIV. Before DNA extraction, cryopreserved samples of 1-10 million PBMC were thawed and then washed. At the time of the earliest PBMC sample, participants with HIV were aged between roughly 20 and 54 years. Each participant contributed PBMC samples from 1-4 timepoints before ART initiation and 2-8 timepoints after ART initiation, with a median of 7 samples. Serial HIV viral load, CD4+ T-cell count, ART history and demographic data were obtained for every participant. A Qiagen kit on a QIAcube was used to extract genomic DNA from unsorted PBMC, with samples processed in batches of 12. Sequencing of the TRB variable region was done with the immunoSEQ hsTCRB v3.0 assay at survey level resolution. A depth of roughly 35,000-55,000 T-cell genomes per sample was targeted for TRB sequencing. TRB libraries were pooled and sequenced on an Illumina MiSeq using a v3 150-cycle kit. The authors' analysis ran thus. Analysis of repertoires was carried out in R inside a reproducible Nextflow workflow spanning QC, data transformation and analysis. LymphoSeq2, an R package for AIRR-Seq data exploration, was used to implement custom analyses. After excluding several samples that yielded fewer than 5000 total TRB sequences, 150 to 200 HIV repertoires remained for analysis. Among the 180 to 200 retained HIV repertoires, more than 55 were collected before ART initiation and around 130 after ART initiation. Repertoires were downsampled to 5000 TRB nucleotide sequences, with summary statistics averaged over 100 downsampling iterations. Only TRB sequences with CDR3 regions of at least seven amino acids were retained for analysis. Diversity was assessed using a clonality score derived from Shannon entropy and using the Gini coefficient. In the repertoire networks, any two of the top 5000 CDR3 amino acid sequences were connected whenever the two sequences differed by an edit distance of one. For TRB CDR3 amino acid sequences, antigen specificity groups and MHC restriction were predicted with GLIPH2. To flag known associations with CMV, EBV, HIV or tissue antigens, CDR3 amino acid sequences were compared against VDJdb and McPAS-TCR. Pre-ART, post-ART and control groups were compared with Wilcoxon signed-rank tests and Holm-Bonferroni correction. TCRdb mirrors the immuneACCESS table, restricted to in-frame sequences. Some clones are absent from its copies; in checked studies, under half trace to an unresolved V gene, and the reason for the others is unknown. D and trimming come from the DNA, and the V and J calls and clone size come from that table. Across this sample there are over 30,000 clones, with 86% seen only once. Of the sample, 4% falls within the top ten clones.

Beyond this particular receptor, the publication reports: Unsorted PBMC were profiled instead of sorted CD4+ and CD8+ T cells because pre-ART samples had limited cell numbers. The samples span the years 2004 to 2017, and the ART regimens used at that time may not be as effective as current regimens. Inferences about post-ART repertoire changes are limited because no data were available on ART adherence, viral resistance or therapy changes. Compared with controls, HIV repertoires had narrower CDR3 length ranges, and the network structure pointed to an antigen-experienced repertoire that shifted only slightly toward naive after ART. Starting ART was linked to a significant rise in TRB diversity, yet even with long-term ART the diversity remained significantly lower than in transplant donor controls. The repertoire was dominated across all time points by expanded TRB clones identified before ART initiation, although this dominance was seen to fluctuate and to decrease in many PLHIV after ART. Owing to limited PBMC availability, only the TCR beta chain was sequenced, without alpha chain pairing.

Per the germline V gene, SGHNT is the CDR1 and YENEEA is the CDR2. Trimming at the junction amounts to 4 bases on V and 2 bases on J, and the germline ends lie 4 bases apart. The CDR3 starts with the cysteine, ends with the phenylalanine, and has 12 residues. The read is trimmed to its CDR3 DNA, 36 bases read in frame from base 1. The receptor comes from a woman between 45 and 60 years old with HIV. Sequenced material: unsorted PBMCs, taken 1.2 years after starting antiretroviral therapy. The receptor chain draws on TRBV11-3 and TRBJ2-3; the D gene assignment is ambiguous. The CDR3 reads CASSSVTDTQYF. The sequenced DNA is TGTGCCAGCAGCTCCGTCACAGATACGCAGTATTTT.